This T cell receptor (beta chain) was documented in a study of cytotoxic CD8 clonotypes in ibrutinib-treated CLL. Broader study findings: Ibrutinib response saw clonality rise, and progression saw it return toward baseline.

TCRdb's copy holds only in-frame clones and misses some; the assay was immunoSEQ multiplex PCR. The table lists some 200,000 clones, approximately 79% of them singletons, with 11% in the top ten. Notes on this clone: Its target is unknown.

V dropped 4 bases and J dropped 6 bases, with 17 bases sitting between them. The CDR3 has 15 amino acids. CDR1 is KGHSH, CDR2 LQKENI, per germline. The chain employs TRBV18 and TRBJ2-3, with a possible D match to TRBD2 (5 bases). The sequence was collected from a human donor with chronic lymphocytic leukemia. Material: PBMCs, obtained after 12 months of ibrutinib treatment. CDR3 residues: CASSQVPLGDDTQYF. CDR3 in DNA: TGTGCCAGCTCACAGGTCCCACTAGGTGACGATACGCAGTATTTT. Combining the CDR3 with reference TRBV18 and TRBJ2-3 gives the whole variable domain NAGVMQNPRHLVRRRGQEARLRCSPMKGHSHVYWYRQLPEEGLKFMVYLQKENIIDESGMPKERFSAEFPKEGPSILRIQQVVRGDSAAYFCASSQVPLGDDTQYFGPGTRLTVL.